The sequence of this TCR beta chain was determined in a study of response to subunit inactivated influenza vaccine. Overall study results and limits: Authors suggested seasonal influenza vaccinations each recruit few new T cells.

This clonotype has a handful of counts. Its cognate antigen is unknown. MiXCR was run by TCRdb on the RT-PCR reads, yielding one entry per CDR3 protein. This sample has about 240,000 distinct CDR3 sequences, with more than 9% found just once. This CDR3 contains 16 residues. Germline CDR1 is DFQATT and CDR2 is SNEGSKA (reference sequence). Losses at the gene ends were 6 bases for V and 4 bases for J; bases not matched to a gene: 9. Sequenced material: non-naive T cells sorted from PBMCs, taken 14 to 15 days before vaccination. The clonotype was recovered from a man aged 50-59 years who received an inactivated influenza vaccine. This chain joins TRBV20-1 and TRBJ2-2, with 12 bases that match TRBD2. CDR3 in DNA: TGCAGTGCCAAACATCTAGCGGGGGGGGGCACCGGGGAGCTGTTTTTT. This gives the protein CSAKHLAGGGTGELFF.